These 22 T cell receptor beta chains share one sample of origin, sequenced in a study of shared clonotypes between healthy human individuals. TCRdb's table, derived via immunoSEQ multiplex PCR, lists solely in-frame clones and lacks some. The table includes about 1.5 million clones, around 98% detected once. The material sequenced was naive CD4+ T cells sorted from blood. Described subset: CD45RA+ positively selected. These TCRs come from a young man in good health.

The chain links TRBV6-5 to TRBJ1-4; 8 bases are a match to TRBD1. The CDR3 sequence is 15 residues long. The ends lost 2 bases at V and 3 bases at J; junction bases unmatched: 2. Germline CDR1 is MNHEY and CDR2 is SVGAGI. CDR3 loop: CASSYTGGANEKLFF. In DNA form, the CDR3 reads TGTGCCAGCAGTTACACAGGGGGAGCTAATGAAAAACTGTTTTTT.

The chain recombines TRBV28 with TRBJ2-7; D is unclear. V lost 7 bases and J 3 bases, leaving 10 bases between the germline ends. Germline V gene sequence: CDR1 MDHEN, CDR2 SYDVKM. The CDR3 spans 12 residues. Here the CDR3 reads CASTQDGYEQYF. The CDR3 DNA reads as TGTGCCAGCACCCAAGACGGCTACGAGCAGTACTTC. The full variable domain, in which reference TRBV28 and TRBJ2-7 provide the parts outside the CDR3, is DVKVTQSSRYLVKRTGEKVFLECVQDMDHENMFWYRQDPGLGLRLIYFSYDVKMKEKGDIPEGYSVSREKKERFSLILESASTNQTSMYLCASTQDGYEQYFGPGTRLTVT.

The J gene is TRBJ1-4, the V gene TRBV28, with 9 nucleotides matching TRBD1. J gave up 2 bases and V 4 bases, and 11 bases lay outside the gene matches. In germline, CDR1 is MDHEN, CDR2 SYDVKM. This CDR3 has 18 amino acids. The DNA of the CDR3 is TGTGCCAGCAGTTCTTACGACGACAGGGGGGGGACTAATGAAAAACTGTTTTTT. Translated, it gives CASSSYDDRGGTNEKLFF.

Comment on this clone: Other DNA variants within this sample encode the same CDR3. The chain links TRBV18 to TRBJ1-3, with D hard to call. The CDR3 has 13 amino acids. The germline CDR1 and CDR2 sequences are KGHSH and LQKENI. The V gene lost 3 bases and the J gene lost 0 bases, with 3 bases spanning the gap. The CDR3 loop reads CASSPDSGNTIYF. In DNA, the CDR3 is TGTGCCAGCTCACCCGACTCTGGAAACACCATATATTTT.

This chain uses TRBV1 with TRBJ2-5; TRBD2, the table's D call, lacks a check against the DNA. TRBV1 is designated a pseudogene. The CDR3 loop spans 15 amino acids. CDR3 sequence: CTSSHVTGLQETQYF. For the CDR3, the DNA is TGCACCAGCAGCCATGTGACTGGACTACAAGAGACCCAGTACTTC.

The chain recombines TRBV2 with TRBJ2-2; perhaps D is TRBD1 or TRBD2 (5 bases each). With 7 bases removed from V and 4 bases from J, the gap between germline ends came to 13 bases. The CDR3 has 14 residues. Germline V gene sequence: CDR1 SNHLY, CDR2 FYNNEI. The CDR3 coding sequence is TGTGCCAGCAACACTGGGACGGCCACCGGGGAGCTGTTTTTT. Translation gives CASNTGTATGELFF.

V usage is TRBV27 and J usage is TRBJ2-7; unclear D gene. With 3 bases removed from V and 4 bases from J, the gap between germline ends came to 10 bases. The CDR3 runs 13 residues. The V gene's germline CDR1 is MNHEY and CDR2 SMNVEV (reference sequence). CDR3 nucleotides: TGTGCCAGCAGTTTCGCACGTTCGTACGAGCAGTACTTC. This encodes CASSFARSYEQYF.

The genes are TRBV10-3 and TRBJ2-6; D possibly corresponds to TRBD2 (6 bases). This CDR3 has 16 amino acids. Trimming took 6 bases from V and 0 from J, leaving 12 bases between them. The germline gives CDR1 ENHRY, CDR2 SYGVKD. In DNA form, the CDR3 reads TGTGCCATCAGGGAGGGCAGCCTCTCTGGGGCCAACGTCCTGACTTTC. Translation gives CAIREGSLSGANVLTF.

The chain couples TRBV7-3 to TRBJ2-2; tentatively, D is TRBD1 (5 bases). Germline V gene data show CDR1 as SGHTA and CDR2 as FQGTGA. V was clipped by 2 bases and J by 6 bases, with 16 bases between them. CDR3 length: 16 amino acids. CDR3 DNA sequence: TGTGCCAGCAGCTTACGGGCAGGGAAGGTTTCCGGGGAGCTGTTTTTT. Amino acid sequence: CASSLRAGKVSGELFF.

The rearrangement joins TRBV2 to TRBJ1-5; D is undetermined. CDR3 length equals 12 residues. V was cut by 6 bases and J by 5 bases, with 8 bases left in between. Germline V gene data show CDR1 as SNHLY and CDR2 as FYNNEI. CDR3 region: CASRDLDQPQHF. CDR3 DNA: TGTGCCAGCAGAGACCTAGATCAGCCCCAGCATTTT.

The chain joins TRBV11-2 to TRBJ1-4; D not resolved. The CDR3 is made up of 14 amino acids. Germline V gene sequence: CDR1 SGHAT, CDR2 FQNNGV. The V end lost 0 bases, the J end lost 7 bases, and 9 bases lay between the germline ends. The CDR3 DNA follows: TGTGCCAGCAGCTTAGAGTACAGCTCTGAAAAACTGTTTTTT. Its protein is CASSLEYSSEKLFF. Supplemented by reference TRBV11-2 and TRBJ1-4, the full variable domain reads EAGVAQSPRYKIIEKRQSVAFWCNPISGHATLYWYQQILGQGPKLLIQFQNNGVVDDSQLPKDRFSAERLKGVDSTLKIQPAKLEDSAVYLCASSLEYSSEKLFFGSGTQLSVL.

The CDR3 here is CASSRTLGGGNYGYTF. CDR3 DNA: TGTGCCAGCAGCCGCACTCTGGGAGGGGGTAACTATGGCTACACCTTC. This rearrangement joins TRBV5-4 to TRBJ1-2; D possibly corresponds to TRBD1 (6 bases). Germline CDR1 reads SGHNT; CDR2 reads YYREEE (reference sequence). CDR3 length: 16 residues. V was cut by 4 bases and J by 1 base, with 17 bases left in between.

This chain connects TRBV11-2 to TRBJ2-2; TRBD2 might be the D (6 bases). The CDR3 runs to 14 residues. The germline V and J ends were trimmed by 1 base and 5 bases, with 8 bases remaining between them. Germline lookup yields CDR1 SGHAT and CDR2 FQNNGV. As DNA, the CDR3 is TGTGCCAGCAGCTTAGCGGGAGAAACCGGGGAGCTGTTTTTT. Translated, it gives CASSLAGETGELFF.

V and J are TRBV30 and TRBJ2-7; D might be TRBD1 or TRBD2, each matching 7 bases. Trimming took 0 bases from V and 3 from J, leaving 15 bases between them. Germline values: CDR1 GTSNPN, CDR2 SVGIG (reference sequence). The CDR3 runs 15 residues. The CDR3 loop reads CAWSVGGLADYEQYF. The CDR3 DNA follows: TGTGCCTGGAGTGTAGGGGGCCTAGCGGACTACGAGCAGTACTTC.

The chain couples TRBV20-1 to TRBJ1-4, with D uncertain. The ends were cut back, 3 bases at V and 11 bases at J, with 7 bases in the middle. There are 10 residues in the CDR3. Germline assignment: CDR1 DFQATT and CDR2 SNEGSKA (reference sequence). The CDR3 nucleotides read TGCAGTGCTAGCAGGACGAAACTGTTTTTT. Residues: CSASRTKLFF.

The chain carries TRBV27 and TRBJ2-7, with no clear D. V was trimmed by 5 bases and J by 5 bases, leaving 19 bases between them. The length of the CDR3 is 15 residues. The germline gives CDR1 MNHEY, CDR2 SMNVEV (reference sequence). The CDR3: CASSKPGEYLHEQYF. DNA of the CDR3: TGTGCCAGCAGTAAACCCGGCGAGTATTTACACGAGCAGTACTTC.

This clone was seen just once. The genes are TRBV28 and TRBJ1-3, with no clear D. Germline V gene sequence: CDR1 MDHEN, CDR2 SYDVKM. The CDR3 runs 14 residues. Trimming removed 6 bases from V and 4 bases from J, with 13 bases in between. CDR3 DNA sequence: TGTGCCAGCAGATTCAGTCGGGCGGGAAACACCATATATTTT. As protein: CASRFSRAGNTIYF.

The chain uses TRBV18 and TRBJ1-1; D is ambiguous. The ends were cut back, 7 bases at V and 4 bases at J, with 13 bases in the middle. The germline V gene has CDR1 KGHSH and CDR2 LQKENI. The CDR3 has 13 amino acids. The CDR3 DNA sequence: TGTGCCAGCTTCGAGGGCGTTGTCACTGAAGCTTTCTTT. It codes for CASFEGVVTEAFF.

CDR3 amino acids: CASSLRLATGDNEQFF. In DNA, the CDR3 is TGTGCCAGCAGCCTTCGTCTTGCGACAGGGGACAATGAGCAGTTCTTC. V and J are TRBV5-4 and TRBJ2-1, with 8 bases aligning to TRBD1. V lost 4 bases, J lost 5 bases, and 11 bases stayed unmatched. The CDR3 is 16 amino acids. Germline V gene lookup returns CDR1 SGHNT and CDR2 YYREEE (reference sequence). The full variable domain, in which reference TRBV5-4 and TRBJ2-1 provide the parts outside the CDR3, is ETGVTQSPTHLIKTRGQQVTLRCSSQSGHNTVSWYQQALGQGPQFIFQYYREEENGRGNFPPRFSGLQFPNYSSELNVNALELDDSALYLCASSLRLATGDNEQFFGPGTRLTVL.

V gene TRBV6-5 combines with J gene TRBJ2-5, with D possibly being TRBD1 or TRBD2 (6 bases each). Germline V gives CDR1 MNHEY, CDR2 SVGAGI. The CDR3 is 12 residues long. V gave up 5 bases and J gave up 5 bases, with 9 bases separating them. Here the CDR3 DNA reads TGTGCCAGCAGTCAGGGGAGGGAGACCCAGTACTTC. Protein: CASSQGRETQYF.

This rearrangement joins TRBV7-9 to TRBJ1-4; D gene uncertain. Germline CDR1 SEHNR, CDR2 FQNEAQ (reference sequence). Trimming pared 2 bases from V and 4 bases from J, leaving 11 bases between. CDR3 length: 15 amino acids. CDR3: CASSLIMSDNEKLFF. As DNA, the CDR3 is TGTGCCAGCAGCTTAATAATGTCGGATAATGAAAAACTGTTTTTT. Using reference TRBV7-9 and TRBJ1-4 for the parts outside the CDR3, the full variable domain is DTGVSQNPRHKITKRGQNVTFRCDPISEHNRLYWYRQTLGQGPEFLTYFQNEAQLEKSRLLSDRFSAERPKGSFSTLEIQRTEQGDSAMYLCASSLIMSDNEKLFFGSGTQLSVL.

The chain employs TRBV6-6 and TRBJ1-1; 7 bases line up with TRBD1. Trimming at V came to 5 bases and at J to 0 bases, leaving 3 bases not matched to a gene. Germline V gives CDR1 MNHNY, CDR2 SVGAGI (reference sequence). The CDR3 length is 14 residues. CDR3 in DNA: TGTGCCAGCAGTGACAGGGTGATGAACACTGAAGCTTTCTTT. It is translated as CASSDRVMNTEAFF.